Below, 8 T cell receptor beta chains from the same sample are listed, as sequenced in a study of cytomegalovirus exposure and HLA in healthy donors. The table came from immunoSEQ multiplex PCR; TCRdb's copy has only in-frame clones and leaves some out. The sample consists of some 150,000 clones, roughly 89% of them appearing once. The sample taken for sequencing was PBMCs. The source is a woman between 18 and 29 years old in good health and CMV-seropositive.

The V gene is TRBV5-6, the J gene TRBJ2-4; 9 nucleotides match TRBD1. V was pared by 2 bases and J by 8 bases, with 5 bases of the junction left unmatched. The CDR3 extends over 14 amino acids. Germline V gene lookup returns CDR1 SGHDT and CDR2 YYEEEE. In DNA form, the CDR3 reads TGTGCCAGCAGCTTCGGACAGGGGAAGGACATTCAGTACTTC. Its translation: CASSFGQGKDIQYF.

This clone was picked up one time. Other DNA sequences in this sample translate to the same CDR3. The CDR3 DNA reads TGTGCCAGCAGCTTAGTTGGACAGGGTAACCAGCCCCAGCATTTT. It codes for CASSLVGQGNQPQHF. The chain joins TRBV7-2 to TRBJ1-5; TRBD1 matches at 8 bases. The CDR3 is 15 amino acids. Germline-derived CDR1 and CDR2 are SGHTA and FQGNSA. The ends lost 1 base at V and 7 bases at J; junction bases unmatched: 6.

The chain uses TRBV2 and TRBJ2-1; 8 nucleotides match TRBD1. The germline V gene encodes CDR1 SNHLY and CDR2 FYNNEI. After removal of 5 bases from V and 0 bases from J, the junction contained 9 bases not matched to a gene. The CDR3 runs 17 residues. As DNA, the CDR3 is TGTGCCAGCAGTCATGACCCTACAGGGGGCTCCTACAATGAGCAGTTCTTC. This translates into CASSHDPTGGSYNEQFF. Full variable domain (outside the CDR3, taken from reference TRBV2 and TRBJ2-1): EPEVTQTPSHQVTQMGQEVILRCVPISNHLYFYWYRQILGQKVEFLVSFYNNEISEKSEIFDDQFSVERPDGSNFTLKIRSTKLEDSAMYFCASSHDPTGGSYNEQFFGPGTRLTVL.

This clone was picked up one time. The chain uses TRBV7-9 and TRBJ1-3, with 7 bases lining up with TRBD1. CDR1 is SEHNR, CDR2 FQNEAQ, per germline (reference sequence). This CDR3 has 15 residues. V lost 5 bases and J lost 2; bases outside the gene matches: 6. The CDR3 sequence: CASSDYRGAGNTIYF. CDR3 DNA: TGTGCCAGCAGCGATTACAGGGGAGCTGGAAACACCATATATTTT.

This clone came up a few times. The V and J genes are TRBV7-8 and TRBJ1-4; D is perhaps TRBD1 (6 bases). Germline V CDR1 and CDR2: SGHVS, FQNEAQ. This CDR3 is built from 15 residues. Trimming left V 5 bases short and J 8 bases short, with 18 bases between. The CDR3, as DNA: TGTGCCAGCAGCCGCACTACAGGGATTGGAGAAAAACTGTTTTTT. Amino acids: CASSRTTGIGEKLFF.

There are a few counts of this clone. The CDR3 region is CASSRDRVSDTQYF. In nucleotides, the CDR3 is TGTGCCAGCAGTCGGGACAGGGTTTCAGATACGCAGTATTTT. The genes are TRBV2 and TRBJ2-3, with 9 bases fitting TRBD1. This CDR3 is 14 amino acids long. Germline V CDR1 and CDR2: SNHLY, FYNNEI. V lost 5 bases, J lost 4 bases, and 4 bases stayed unmatched.

The chain employs TRBV6-4 and TRBJ2-1; 7 bases match TRBD2. There are 15 residues in the CDR3. Germline loops: CDR1 MRHNA, CDR2 SNTAGT. V was clipped by 0 bases and J by 4 bases; unmatched bases: 3. The CDR3 loop is CASSDSTSQYNEQFF. CDR3 coding DNA: TGTGCCAGCAGTGACTCGACTAGCCAGTACAATGAGCAGTTCTTC.

This chain connects TRBV19 to TRBJ1-2; a weak D match, TRBD1 (6 bases). The germline V and J ends were trimmed by 5 bases and 2 bases, with 12 bases remaining between them. The CDR3 sequence is 14 residues long. CDR1 and CDR2 from the germline V gene are LNHDA and SQIVND (reference sequence). CDR3 coding DNA: TGTGCCAGTAGTTTTGGACAGAGAAACTATGGCTACACCTTC. This sequence encodes CASSFGQRNYGYTF.